Listed below are T cell receptor beta chains from one sample, sequenced in a study of cytotoxic CD8 clonotypes in ibrutinib-treated CLL. Clones were read by immunoSEQ multiplex PCR, and TCRdb kept only the in-frame ones, dropping some. The table lists roughly 63,000 clones, approximately 62% of them singletons. The material sequenced was PBMCs, taken after 12 months of ibrutinib treatment. The receptors were sampled from a human donor with chronic lymphocytic leukemia. The CDR3 runs from the conserved cysteine through the conserved F or W.

v_gene	j_gene	CDR3aa
TRBV28	TRBJ2-1	CASSPIREGPEQFF
TRBV4-2	TRBJ1-1	CASSQEKLNTEAFF
TRBV5-1	TRBJ2-7	CASSTGQGALKIYEQYF
TRBV19	TRBJ1-5	CATTRGPHEPQHF
TRBV6-5	TRBJ2-5	CASSYQARPETQYF
TRBV12-5	TRBJ2-1	CASAQQLAGGVEQFF
TRBV11-3	TRBJ2-1	CASSPGTSGGYNEQFF
TRBV5-6	TRBJ2-5	CASRLSGPSVGETQYF
TRBV9	TRBJ1-6	CASSPRQGNSPLHF
TRBV5-8	TRBJ2-1	CASSPPTGYYNEQFF
TRBV6-1	TRBJ1-2	CASSGDVGFRYGYTF
TRBV27	TRBJ2-5	CASSLSPIEKTQYF
TRBV5-1	TRBJ2-3	CASSSNRNTQYF
TRBV15	TRBJ1-3	CATSRGGGGGNTIYF
TRBV7-9	TRBJ2-1	CASSQGLGNEQFF
TRBV7-2	TRBJ2-1	CASSSRLAGGYNEQFF
TRBV11-2	TRBJ2-3	CASSSRGGGAGTDTQYF
TRBV11-2	TRBJ1-1	CASSLAGSEAFF
TRBV5-1	TRBJ2-3	CASSLRAFGTDTQYF
TRBV19	TRBJ2-3	CASSGGLAGGTDTQYF
TRBV27	TRBJ1-2	CASSFLTGVSYGYTF
TRBV19	TRBJ2-7	CASSKGQGYEQYF
TRBV6-5	TRBJ2-7	CASSYSRDRTYEQYF
TRBV5-4	TRBJ2-7	CASSGQSSSYEQYF